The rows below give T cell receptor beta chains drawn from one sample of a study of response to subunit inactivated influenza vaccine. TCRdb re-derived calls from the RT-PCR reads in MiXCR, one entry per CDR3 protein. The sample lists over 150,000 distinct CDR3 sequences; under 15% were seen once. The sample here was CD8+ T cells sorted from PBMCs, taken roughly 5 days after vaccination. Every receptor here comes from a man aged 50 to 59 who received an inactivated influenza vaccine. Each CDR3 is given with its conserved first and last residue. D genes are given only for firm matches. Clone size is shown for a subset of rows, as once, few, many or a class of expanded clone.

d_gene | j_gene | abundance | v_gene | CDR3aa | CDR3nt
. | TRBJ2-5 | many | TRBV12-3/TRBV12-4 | CASSFSTRADKTQYF | TGTGCCAGCAGTTTCTCCACCCGGGCTGACAAGACCCAGTACTTC
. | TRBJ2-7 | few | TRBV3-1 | CASSQEPGSSEQYF | TGTGCCAGCAGCCAAGAGCCAGGGTCCTCCGAGCAGTACTTC
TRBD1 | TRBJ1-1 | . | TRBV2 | CASRPDRGPTEAFF | TGTGCCAGCAGACCCGACAGGGGACCTACTGAAGCTTTCTTT
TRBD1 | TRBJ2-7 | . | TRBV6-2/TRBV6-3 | CASRNWDSSYEQYF | TGTGCCAGCAGGAATTGGGACAGCTCCTACGAGCAGTACTTC
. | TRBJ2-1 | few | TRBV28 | CASSLGAGPDEQFF | TGTGCCAGCAGTTTAGGCGCAGGGCCCGATGAGCAGTTCTTC
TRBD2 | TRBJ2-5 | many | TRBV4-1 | CASSQDPSGGAGETQYF | TGCGCCAGCAGCCAAGATCCCAGCGGGGGGGCCGGAGAGACCCAGTACTTC
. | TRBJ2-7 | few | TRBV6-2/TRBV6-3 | CASTASYEQYF | TGTGCCAGCACGGCCAGCTACGAGCAGTACTTC
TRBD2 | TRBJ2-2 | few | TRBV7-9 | CASASLAGGAGELFF | TGTGCCAGCGCATCGCTAGCGGGGGGTGCCGGGGAGCTGTTTTTT
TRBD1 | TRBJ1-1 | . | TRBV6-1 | CASTLTGGTPEAFF | TGTGCCAGCACCTTGACAGGGGGGACACCTGAAGCTTTCTTT
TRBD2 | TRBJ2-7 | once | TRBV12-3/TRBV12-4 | CASSPGGGTVQYF | TGTGCCAGCAGCCCGGGGGGGGGGACGGTGCAGTACTTC
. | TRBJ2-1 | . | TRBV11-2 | CASSAGHLSYNEQFF | TGTGCCAGCAGCGCAGGACACCTCTCCTACAATGAGCAGTTCTTC
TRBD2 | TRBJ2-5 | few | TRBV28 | CASSIRGGLETQYF | TGTGCCAGCAGTATTCGGGGGGGCCTCGAGACCCAGTACTTC
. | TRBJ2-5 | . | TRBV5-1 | CASSYLPSAQETQYF | TGCGCCAGCAGCTATCTCCCATCTGCCCAAGAGACCCAGTACTTC
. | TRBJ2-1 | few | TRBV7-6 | CASSLEVRHEQFF | TGTGCCAGCAGCTTAGAAGTCCGGCATGAGCAGTTCTTC
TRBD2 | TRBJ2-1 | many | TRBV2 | CASRSGRNPYNEQFF | TGTGCCAGCCGCAGCGGGAGAAATCCCTACAATGAGCAGTTCTTC
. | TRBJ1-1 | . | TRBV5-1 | CASTLVGVGGNTEAFF | TGCGCCAGCACCTTGGTCGGTGTGGGGGGGAACACTGAAGCTTTCTTT
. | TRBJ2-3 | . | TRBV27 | CASSSPSGADTQYF | TGTGCCAGCAGTTCGCCGTCAGGGGCAGATACGCAGTATTTT
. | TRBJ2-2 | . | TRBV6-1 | CASRIIGGLNTGELFF | TGTGCCAGCAGGATTATTGGGGGTCTGAACACCGGGGAGCTGTTTTTT
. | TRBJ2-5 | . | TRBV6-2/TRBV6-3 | CASNGQTQETQYF | TGTGCCAGCAACGGACAGACGCAAGAGACCCAGTACTTC
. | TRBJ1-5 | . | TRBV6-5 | CASSYLGQGDQPQHF | TGTGCCAGCAGTTACTTAGGGCAGGGTGACCAGCCCCAGCATTTT
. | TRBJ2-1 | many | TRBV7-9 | CASSPPLGGEQFF | TGTGCCAGCAGCCCTCCGTTAGGAGGTGAGCAGTTCTTC
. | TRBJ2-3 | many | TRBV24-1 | CATSGPGPNPSTDTQYF | TGTGCCACCAGTGGCCCAGGACCGAACCCTAGCACAGATACGCAGTATTTT
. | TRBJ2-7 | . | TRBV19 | CASSPGSSSYEQYF | TGTGCCAGCTCCCCAGGCTCCAGCTCCTACGAGCAGTACTTC
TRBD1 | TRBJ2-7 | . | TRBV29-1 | CSVESNRGYEQYF | TGCAGCGTTGAGAGTAACAGGGGCTACGAGCAGTACTTC
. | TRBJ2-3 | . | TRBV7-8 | CASSPSGTPTDTQYF | TGTGCCAGCAGTCCTTCCGGGACCCCCACAGATACGCAGTATTTT
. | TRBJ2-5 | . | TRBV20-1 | CSALPGETQYF | TGCAGTGCCCTACCTGGGGAGACCCAGTACTTC
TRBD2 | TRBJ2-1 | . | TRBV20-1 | CSAGPGLAGDNEQFF | TGCAGTGCTGGTCCGGGACTAGCGGGGGATAATGAGCAGTTCTTC
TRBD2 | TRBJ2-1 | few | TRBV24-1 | CATSDLHSGISSYNEQFF | TGTGCCACCAGTGATTTACATAGCGGGATAAGCTCCTACAATGAGCAGTTCTTC
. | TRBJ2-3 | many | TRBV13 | CASNPAGDTQYF | TGTGCCAGCAACCCGGCGGGAGATACGCAGTATTTT
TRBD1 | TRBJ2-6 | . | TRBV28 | CASKPPGQGAGANVLTF | TGTGCCAGCAAGCCCCCGGGACAGGGCGCTGGGGCCAACGTCCTGACTTTC
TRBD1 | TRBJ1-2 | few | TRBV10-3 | CAISNRDSNYGYTF | TGTGCCATCAGTAATCGGGACAGCAACTATGGCTACACCTTC
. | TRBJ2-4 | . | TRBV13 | CASSLRGSRLRNIQYF | TGTGCCAGCAGCTTACGGGGCAGCCGCCTAAGAAACATTCAGTACTTC
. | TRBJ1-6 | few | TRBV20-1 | CSARGNIRETERYSPLHF | TGCAGTGCTAGAGGGAATATCCGGGAAACAGAGCGTTATTCACCCCTCCACTTT
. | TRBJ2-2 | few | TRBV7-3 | CASSSKGWPARELFF | TGTGCCAGCAGCTCCAAAGGGTGGCCAGCCCGGGAGCTGTTTTTT
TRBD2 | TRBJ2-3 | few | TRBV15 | CATSRDDGTSWTDTQYF | TGTGCCACCAGCAGAGATGACGGGACTAGCTGGACAGATACGCAGTATTTT